This T cell receptor beta chain was profiled in a study of CD8 T cells in Susac syndrome. Random-hexamer reverse transcription was applied to roughly 0.5 to 1 ug RNA. Using its own MiXCR run on the immunoSEQ multiplex PCR reads, TCRdb lists one record per CDR3 protein. Seen here are more than 65,000 distinct CDR3 sequences, just under 95% observed once, and the top ten hold 0.5% to 0.7%. Trimming removed 4 bases at V and 0 bases at J, with 15 bases between. Germline CDR1 is PRHDT and CDR2 is FYEKMQ (reference sequence). The CDR3 contains 16 residues. The patients who served as multiple sclerosis controls were treatment-naive and had stable or active relapsing-remitting disease that fulfilled the revised McDonald criteria.

Sequencing used CD8+ T cells from PBMCs. This TCR was recovered from a human donor with multiple sclerosis. The V gene is TRBV13, the J gene TRBJ1-1; no reliable D call. The CDR3 region is CASSYRGRGLNTEAFF. The CDR3 coding sequence is TGTGCCAGCAGCTACCGAGGGAGAGGTCTGAACACTGAAGCTTTCTTT.